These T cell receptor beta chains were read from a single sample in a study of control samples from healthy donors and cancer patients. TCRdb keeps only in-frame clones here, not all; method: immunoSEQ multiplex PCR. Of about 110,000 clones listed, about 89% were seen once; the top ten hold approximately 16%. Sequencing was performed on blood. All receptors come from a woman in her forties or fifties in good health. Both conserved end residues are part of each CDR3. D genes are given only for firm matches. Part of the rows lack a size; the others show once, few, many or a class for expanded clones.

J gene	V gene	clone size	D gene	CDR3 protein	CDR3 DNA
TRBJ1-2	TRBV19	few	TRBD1	CASRLTGTGMNYGYTF	TGTGCCAGTAGATTGACCGGGACAGGGATGAACTATGGCTACACCTTC
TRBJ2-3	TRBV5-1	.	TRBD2	CASSFRGRLAGATSTDTQYF	TGCGCCAGCAGCTTTAGGGGAAGACTAGCGGGGGCCACTAGCACAGATACGCAGTATTTT
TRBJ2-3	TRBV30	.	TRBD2	CAWSNGTSDTDTQYF	TGTGCCTGGAGTAACGGGACTAGTGATACAGATACGCAGTATTTT
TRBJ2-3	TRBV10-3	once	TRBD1	CAISEDRGSDTQYF	TGTGCCATCAGTGAGGACAGGGGGTCAGATACGCAGTATTTT
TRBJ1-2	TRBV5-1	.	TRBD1	CASSLVPGGDYGYTF	TGCGCCAGCAGCTTGGTTCCAGGGGGTGATTATGGCTACACCTTC
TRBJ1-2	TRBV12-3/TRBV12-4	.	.	CASTSGLRFGYTF	TGTGCCAGCACCTCAGGGTTAAGGTTCGGCTACACCTTC
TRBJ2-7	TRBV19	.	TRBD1	CASSNKGAGTYEQYF	TGTGCCAGTAGTAACAAGGGGGCAGGGACCTACGAGCAGTACTTC
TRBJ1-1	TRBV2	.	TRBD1	CASLRTGGSGTEAFF	TGTGCCAGCCTAAGGACAGGGGGCTCGGGCACTGAAGCTTTCTTT
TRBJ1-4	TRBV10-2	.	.	CASRMTGRQAEKLFF	TGCGCCAGCAGAATGACAGGTCGTCAGGCGGAAAAACTGTTTTTT
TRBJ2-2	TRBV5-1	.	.	CASSPDPAANTGELFF	TGCGCCAGCAGCCCAGACCCTGCAGCGAACACCGGGGAGCTGTTTTTT
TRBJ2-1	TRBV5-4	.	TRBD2	CASSLGPAGENEQFF	TGTGCCAGCAGCTTGGGTCCAGCGGGAGAAAATGAGCAGTTCTTC
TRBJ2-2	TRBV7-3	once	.	CASSSSTGELFF	TGTGCCAGCAGCTCGAGCACCGGGGAGCTGTTTTTT
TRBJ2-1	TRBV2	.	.	CASSESGTRNKFF	TGTGCCAGCAGTGAGTCCGGGACCCGCAACAAGTTCTTC
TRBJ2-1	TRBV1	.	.	CTSSQESLAAPLGGEQFF	TGCACCAGCAGCCAAGAATCACTAGCGGCCCCCCTGGGTGGTGAGCAGTTCTTC
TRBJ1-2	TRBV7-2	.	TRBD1	CASSFSGGWGYTF	TGTGCCAGCAGCTTTTCAGGGGGCTGGGGCTACACCTTC
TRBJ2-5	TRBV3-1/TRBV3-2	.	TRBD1	CASSQRQGLETQYF	TGTGCCAGCAGCCAGCGACAGGGTCTGGAGACCCAGTACTTC
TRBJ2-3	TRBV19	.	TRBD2	CASTPGLAAPTDTQYF	TGTGCCAGTACCCCGGGACTAGCGGCGCCCACAGATACGCAGTATTTT
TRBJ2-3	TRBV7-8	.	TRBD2	CASSSEAGTYRTDTQYF	TGTGCCAGCAGCTCGGAAGCGGGGACTTACCGCACAGATACGCAGTATTTT
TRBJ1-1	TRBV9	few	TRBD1	CASSPRDPDRILGTEAFF	TGTGCCAGCAGCCCCCGAGATCCGGACAGGATTCTCGGCACTGAAGCTTTCTTT
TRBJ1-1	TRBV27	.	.	CASSFWENTEAFF	TGTGCCAGCAGTTTTTGGGAGAACACTGAAGCTTTCTTT
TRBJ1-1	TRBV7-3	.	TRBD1	CASSLTLTGAPDEAFF	TGTGCCAGCAGCTTAACCCTGACAGGGGCGCCAGATGAAGCTTTCTTT
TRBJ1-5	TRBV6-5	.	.	CASSYSIEGNQPQHF	TGTGCCAGCAGTTACTCAATAGAGGGCAATCAGCCCCAGCATTTT
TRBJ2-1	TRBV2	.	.	CASRSDGTTTEQFF	TGTGCCAGCAGGTCCGACGGGACCACCACTGAGCAGTTCTTC
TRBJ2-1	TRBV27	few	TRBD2	CASNSPPGLAGAYNEQFF	TGTGCCAGCAACTCACCGCCGGGACTAGCGGGGGCCTACAATGAGCAGTTCTTC
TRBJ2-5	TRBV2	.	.	CAGRGNQGTQYF	TGTGCCGGACGCGGAAATCAAGGGACCCAGTACTTC
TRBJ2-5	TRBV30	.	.	CAWSVMAETQYF	TGTGCCTGGAGTGTAATGGCAGAGACCCAGTACTTC
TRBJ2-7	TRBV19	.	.	CASRAGQGLREQYF	TGTGCCAGCCGGGCCGGCCAGGGCCTCCGCGAGCAGTACTTC
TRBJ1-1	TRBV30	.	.	CAWSLTGNTEAFF	TGTGCCTGGAGCCTGACAGGGAACACTGAAGCTTTCTTT
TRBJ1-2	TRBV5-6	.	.	CASSFNGVYGYTF	TGTGCCAGCAGCTTTAACGGGGTGTATGGCTACACCTTC
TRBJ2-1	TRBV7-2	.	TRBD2	CASSLEPGLAGDFYNEQFF	TGTGCCAGCAGCTTAGAACCGGGACTAGCGGGAGACTTCTACAATGAGCAGTTCTTC
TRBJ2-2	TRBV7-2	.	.	CASRQVNANTGELFF	TGTGCCAGCAGACAGGTGAACGCGAACACCGGGGAGCTGTTTTTT
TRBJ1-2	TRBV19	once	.	CASSTGPLGNYGYTF	TGTGCCAGTAGTACCGGACCGTTAGGAAACTATGGCTACACCTTC
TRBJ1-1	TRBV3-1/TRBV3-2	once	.	CASSARRMGTEAFF	TGTGCCAGCAGCGCGCGGAGGATGGGCACTGAAGCTTTCTTT
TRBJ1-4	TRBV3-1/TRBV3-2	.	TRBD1	CASAFRQGNEKLFF	TGTGCCAGCGCCTTTAGACAGGGGAATGAAAAACTGTTTTTT
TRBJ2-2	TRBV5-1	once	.	CASTSIATNTGELFF	TGCGCCAGCACCTCAATAGCGACGAACACCGGGGAGCTGTTTTTT
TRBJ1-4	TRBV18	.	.	CASSPGTSNEKLFF	TGTGCCAGCTCACCAGGGACCTCAAATGAAAAACTGTTTTTT
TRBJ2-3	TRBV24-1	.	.	CATSVAGAGDTQYF	TGTGCCACCAGTGTCGCGGGCGCGGGAGATACGCAGTATTTT
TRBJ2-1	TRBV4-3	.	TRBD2	CASSQSHRELAGGSRRDEQFF	TGCGCCAGCAGCCAATCCCATCGGGAGCTAGCGGGAGGGTCAAGAAGGGATGAGCAGTTCTTC
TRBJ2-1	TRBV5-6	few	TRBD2	CASSFWGTSGRDEQFF	TGTGCCAGCAGCTTCTGGGGGACTAGCGGGAGGGATGAGCAGTTCTTC
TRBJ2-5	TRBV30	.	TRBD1	CAWIKAGTGGTQYF	TGTGCCTGGATAAAGGCGGGGACAGGGGGGACCCAGTACTTC
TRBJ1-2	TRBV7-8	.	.	CASSSPGGEGNYGYTF	TGTGCCAGCAGCTCCCCGGGAGGGGAGGGGAACTATGGCTACACCTTC
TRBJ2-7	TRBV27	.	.	CASMGSREKYEQYF	TGTGCCAGCATGGGGTCCAGGGAGAAGTACGAGCAGTACTTC
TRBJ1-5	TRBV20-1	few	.	CSAEAGTQHF	TGCAGTGCAGAGGCAGGGACCCAGCATTTT
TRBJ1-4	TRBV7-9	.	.	CASSRGRGLDEKLFF	TGTGCCAGCAGCCGGGGACGGGGCCTAGATGAAAAACTGTTTTTT
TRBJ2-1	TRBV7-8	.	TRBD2	CASTRTAGGGNEQFF	TGTGCCAGCACCCGAACAGCGGGGGGCGGCAATGAGCAGTTCTTC
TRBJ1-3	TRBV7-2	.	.	CASSLGANSGNTIYF	TGTGCCAGCAGCTTAGGGGCAAACTCTGGAAACACCATATATTTT
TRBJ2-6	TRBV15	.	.	CATRGARGSGANVLTF	TGTGCCACCCGGGGGGCAAGAGGCTCTGGGGCCAACGTCCTGACTTTC
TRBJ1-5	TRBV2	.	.	CASSTEHNQPQHF	TGTGCCAGCTCTACGGAGCACAATCAGCCCCAGCATTTT
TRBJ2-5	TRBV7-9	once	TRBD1	CASSLRRTGEETQYF	TGTGCCAGCAGCTTAAGGCGGACAGGGGAGGAGACCCAGTACTTC
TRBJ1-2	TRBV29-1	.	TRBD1	CSAPRGPYGYTF	TGCAGCGCCCCCAGGGGGCCCTATGGCTACACCTTC
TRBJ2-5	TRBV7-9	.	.	CASSPSGAQYF	TGTGCCAGCAGCCCTTCCGGGGCCCAGTACTTC
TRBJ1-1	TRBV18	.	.	CASSPVVGTTEAFF	TGTGCCAGCTCACCCGTTGTTGGGACTACTGAAGCTTTCTTT
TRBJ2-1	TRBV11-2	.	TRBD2	CASSPQRGDSNEQFF	TGTGCCAGCAGCCCACAGCGGGGGGATAGTAATGAGCAGTTCTTC
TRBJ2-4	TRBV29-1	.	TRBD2	CSVRGGSGGLTENIQYF	TGCAGCGTCCGAGGCGGGAGCGGGGGCCTCACGGAAAACATTCAGTACTTC
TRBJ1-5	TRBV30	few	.	CAWSGGTTYGQPQHF	TGTGCCTGGAGTGGCGGGACCACCTACGGGCAGCCCCAGCATTTT
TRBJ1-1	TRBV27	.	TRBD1	CASSLQGALSTEAFF	TGTGCCAGCAGTTTACAGGGGGCGCTTAGCACTGAAGCTTTCTTT
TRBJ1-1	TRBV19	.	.	CASSTTVNTEAFF	TGTGCCAGTAGTACGACAGTGAACACTGAAGCTTTCTTT